The text below deals with one T cell receptor beta chain. The antigen remains undetermined. This specimen belongs to a study of post-analysis software for immune sequencing data. TCR beta cDNA libraries had unique molecular identifiers. One entry per CDR3 protein, called by TCRdb with MiXCR from the PCR reads. The sample has 450,000 to 700,000 distinct CDR3 sequences, about 40% seen once. General study findings and limits: Five TRBV segments were significantly more frequent in patients than in controls. TRBV5-6, TRBV5-1 and TRBV20-1 were among these segments. Those with multiple sclerosis, the patient group, showed significantly lower normalized Chao1 diversity than controls.

Between the trimmed V and J ends, which lost 2 bases and 3 bases, there was a span of 4 bases. The length of the CDR3 is 12 residues. In germline, CDR1 is WSHSY, CDR2 SAAADI. This sequence was found in a girl under 18 with multiple sclerosis. Sequenced material: blood. This chain joins TRBV10-2 and TRBJ1-2; D is ambiguous. This CDR3 reads CASSETYYGYTF. The DNA for the CDR3 is TGCGCCAGCAGTGAGACGTACTATGGCTACACCTTC.